The source of this T cell receptor beta chain is a study of CD8+ T cells in alopecia areata. Study-wide results and limits: Besides other cells, scalp samples also yield sequences of resident alphabeta T cells from normal skin. Scalp clonality decreased significantly with tofacitinib, and so did expanded CD8+ clones among the top 100.

Treatment here: oral pan-JAK inhibitor, 5-10 mg twice daily. Punch biopsies of lesional scalp, plus peripheral blood, were taken from alopecia areata patients. Once RNA had been extracted, it was reverse transcribed into cDNA to act as the sequencing template. Assay used: immunoSEQ multiplex PCR; TCRdb lists only in-frame clones, some missing. The table has some 200,000 clones, around 60% seen once; the top ten hold roughly an eighth. Turning to this clone: Its antigen remains unidentified.

Germline V gene sequence: CDR1 DFQATT, CDR2 SNEGSKA (reference sequence). The CDR3 is made up of 11 amino acids. The V gene lost 8 bases and the J gene lost 6 bases, with 14 bases spanning the gap. V usage is TRBV20-1 and J usage is TRBJ2-7; a possible D gene is TRBD1 (6 bases). The starting material was CD8+ T cells sorted from blood, obtained at week 24, from a patient treated with tofacitinib. This clonotype was obtained from a human donor with alopecia areata. The CDR3 loop is CSLLGHPEQYF. CDR3 bases: TGCAGTCTCCTGGGACATCCCGAGCAGTACTTC.